The source of this TCR beta chain is a study of blood T cell repertoires in COVID-19. Recovered Cohort 3 donors showed two negative PCRs, clearance, or symptom resolution. The germline V gene has CDR1 LNHDA and CDR2 SQIVND (reference sequence). The CDR3 has 14 amino acids. The V and J ends lost 5 bases and 6 bases respectively, with 11 bases between them. In the authors' workflow: Cell counts per sample came from amplifying reference gene primers. This table comes from immunoSEQ multiplex PCR, and its TCRdb copy is limited to in-frame clones, with some not included. The D gene and trimming were derived from the DNA, and the V and J assignments and clone size from that table. The data hold 390,000 or so clones, with 75% to 90% observed a single time.

The clonotype was recovered from a woman aged 50 to 65 who had recovered from COVID-19. The rearrangement links TRBV19 to TRBJ1-6; D call uncertain. Sequenced sample: PBMCs or T cells enriched from blood (not recorded which). Here the CDR3 reads CASSLSHSNSPLHF. CDR3 sequence (DNA): TGTGCCAGTAGTCTCTCCCACAGTAATTCACCCCTCCACTTT.